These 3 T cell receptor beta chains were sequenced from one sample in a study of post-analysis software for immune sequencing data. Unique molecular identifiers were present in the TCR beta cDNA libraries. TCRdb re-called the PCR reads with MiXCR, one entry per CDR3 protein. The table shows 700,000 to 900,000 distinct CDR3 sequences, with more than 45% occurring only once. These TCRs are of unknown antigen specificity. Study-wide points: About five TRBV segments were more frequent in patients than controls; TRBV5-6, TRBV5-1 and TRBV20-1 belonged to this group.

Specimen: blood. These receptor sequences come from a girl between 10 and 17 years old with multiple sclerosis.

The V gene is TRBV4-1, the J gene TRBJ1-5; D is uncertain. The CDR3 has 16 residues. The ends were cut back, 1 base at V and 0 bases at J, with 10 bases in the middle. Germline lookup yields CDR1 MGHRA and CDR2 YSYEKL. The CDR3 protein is CASSQVGGNSNQPQHF. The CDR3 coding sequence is TGCGCCAGCAGCCAAGTGGGCGGAAATAGCAATCAGCCCCAGCATTTT.

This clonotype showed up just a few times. CDR3 in amino acids: CASSFKGRRYEQYF. CDR3 coding DNA: TGTGCCAGCAGCTTTAAGGGGAGGCGGTACGAGCAGTACTTC. The chain uses TRBV6-2 or TRBV6-3 and TRBJ2-7; D is possibly TRBD2 (6 bases). CDR3 size: 14 residues. Germline CDR1 reads MNHEY; CDR2 reads SVGEGT. The ends were cut back, 6 bases at V and 4 bases at J, with 16 bases in the middle.

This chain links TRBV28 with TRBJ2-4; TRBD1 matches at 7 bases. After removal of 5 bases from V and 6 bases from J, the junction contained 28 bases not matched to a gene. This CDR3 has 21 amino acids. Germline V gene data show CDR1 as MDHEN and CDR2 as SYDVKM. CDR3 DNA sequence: TGTGCCAGCAGTAACCCCCTCCCCGACAGGGACCCCGATCTAGGCCTAAACATTCAGTACTTC. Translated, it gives CASSNPLPDRDPDLGLNIQYF.